This note documents a single T cell receptor (beta chain) sequence. This sample stems from a study of control samples from healthy donors and cancer patients. Germline V gene data show CDR1 as SGHRS and CDR2 as YFSETQ. The CDR3 sequence is 14 residues long. The V gene lost 4 bases and the J gene lost 3 bases, with 10 bases spanning the gap. The table came from immunoSEQ multiplex PCR; TCRdb's copy has only in-frame clones and leaves some out. Of 150,000 to 200,000 clones listed, roughly 92% are singletons. This TCR came from a man younger than 40 in good health. Material: blood. J is TRBJ2-2 and V is TRBV5-1, with D possibly TRBD2 on 6 matching bases. As DNA, the CDR3 is TGCGCCAGCAGCCCGGGGGACGACACCGGGGAGCTGTTTTTT. It yields the protein CASSPGDDTGELFF. Filled out from reference TRBV5-1 and TRBJ2-2, the complete variable domain reads KAGVTQTPRYLIKTRGQQVTLSCSPISGHRSVSWYQQTPGQGLQFLFEYFSETQRNKGNFPGRFSGRQFSNSRSEMNVSTLELGDSALYLCASSPGDDTGELFFGEGSRLTVL.